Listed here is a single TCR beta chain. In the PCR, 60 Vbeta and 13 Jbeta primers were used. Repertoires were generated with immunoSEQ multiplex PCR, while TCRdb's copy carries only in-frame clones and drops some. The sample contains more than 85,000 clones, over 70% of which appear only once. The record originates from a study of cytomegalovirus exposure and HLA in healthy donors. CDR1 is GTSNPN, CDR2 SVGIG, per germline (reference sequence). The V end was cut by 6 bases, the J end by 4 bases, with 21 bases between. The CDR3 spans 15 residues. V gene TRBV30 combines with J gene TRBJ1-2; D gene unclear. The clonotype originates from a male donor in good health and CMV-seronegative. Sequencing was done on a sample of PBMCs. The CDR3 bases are TGTGCCTGCGGAATCCGACCGGCGGGAACCTATGGCTACACCTTC. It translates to CACGIRPAGTYGYTF.